Below, 10 T cell receptor beta chains from the same sample are listed, as sequenced in a study of technical replicates of blood from a few donors. Profiled with immunoSEQ multiplex PCR; TCRdb holds only in-frame clones, not every one. This repertoire shows 50,000 to 70,000 clones, about 88% found once; its top ten account for around 5.1%. The sequencing input was PBMCs. The receptors come from a human donor in good health. Some clones in this sample may be carry-over from other donors' samples.

The rearrangement joins TRBV9 to TRBJ1-2; D unclear. V was pared by 0 bases and J by 5 bases, with 14 bases between. Per germline, CDR1 SGDLS and CDR2 YYNGEE. The CDR3 runs 15 residues. The CDR3 region is CASSVDPGGSYGYTF. The CDR3 DNA sequence: TGTGCCAGCAGCGTAGACCCAGGAGGAAGTTATGGCTACACCTTC.

The V gene is TRBV2, the J gene TRBJ2-2; D not resolved. Trimming left V 10 bases short and J 1 base short, with 4 bases between. Germline values: CDR1 SNHLY, CDR2 FYNNEI. This CDR3 is built from 11 residues. CDR3 loop: CATKNTGELFF. As DNA, the CDR3 is TGTGCCACCAAGAACACCGGGGAGCTGTTTTTT.

This chain links TRBV14 with TRBJ1-2, with D uncertain. V lost 1 base and J lost 4, with 7 bases in between. Germline V CDR1 and CDR2: SGHDN, FVKESK. The CDR3 loop spans 13 amino acids. The CDR3 DNA reads TGTGCCAGCAGCCAAGTAGCCTCCTATGGCTACACCTTC. Translated, it gives CASSQVASYGYTF.

This CDR3 reads CASSEIAGFTDTQYF. The DNA for the CDR3 is TGTGCCAGCAGTGAAATAGCCGGATTCACAGATACGCAGTATTTT. V and J are TRBV25-1 and TRBJ2-3; D not resolved. Per the germline V gene, CDR1 is MGHDK and CDR2 is SYGVNS. This CDR3 has 15 residues. Between the trimmed V and J ends, which lost 2 bases and 2 bases, there was a span of 11 bases.

The rearrangement links TRBV5-1 to TRBJ1-1, with D possibly being TRBD1 (6 bases). Trimming left V 4 bases short and J 5 bases short, with 9 bases between. Germline V CDR1 and CDR2: SGHRS, YFSETQ. The CDR3 consists of 12 residues. The CDR3 coding sequence is TGCGCCAGCAGCGTGCAGGGGACTGAAGCTTTCTTT. This sequence encodes CASSVQGTEAFF.

This clone was counted only a few times. The chain has TRBV15 and TRBJ2-5, with a weak D call TRBD1 (5 bases). The germline CDR1 and CDR2 sequences are LNHNV and YYDKDF (reference sequence). CDR3 length: 15 amino acids. V was cut by 0 bases and J by 4 bases, with 12 bases left in between. CDR3 in DNA: TGTGCCACCAGCAGAGACCAAGGACATCTAGAGACCCAGTACTTC. Translated, it gives CATSRDQGHLETQYF.

The chain carries TRBV7-2 and TRBJ2-2; unclear D gene. The CDR3 contains 15 residues. Trimming stripped 0 bases from V and 3 bases from J, with 8 bases between. Germline CDR1 SGHTA, CDR2 FQGNSA. CDR3 loop: CASSLATAHTGELFF. In DNA form, the CDR3 reads TGTGCCAGCAGCTTAGCCACAGCACACACCGGGGAGCTGTTTTTT.

In regard to this clone: The junction shows a germline mismatch at one end, possibly a read error. The J gene is TRBJ2-1, the V gene TRBV15; D possibly corresponds to TRBD2 (7 bases). This CDR3 has 13 amino acids. CDR1 and CDR2 from the germline V gene are LNHNV and YYDKDF (reference sequence). Here the CDR3 reads CASSQRDINEQFF. The DNA for the CDR3 is TGTGCCAGCAGCCAGCGGGACATCAATGAGCAGTTCTTC.

The CDR3 coding sequence is TGTGCCAGTAGTACGTTTTGGACAGAAGAAGCTTTCTTT. As protein: CASSTFWTEEAFF. V is TRBV19 and J is TRBJ1-1; tentatively, D is TRBD1 (6 bases). Germline V lookup: CDR1 LNHDA, CDR2 SQIVND (reference sequence). Trimming removed 4 bases at V and 8 bases at J, with 14 bases between. This CDR3 is 13 amino acids long.

V gene TRBV29-1 combines with J gene TRBJ1-3; D is uncertain. Deletions cut 5 bases from V and 2 bases from J, with 25 bases between. The CDR3 extends over 18 amino acids. Germline V gene data show CDR1 as SQVTM and CDR2 as ANQGSEA. In DNA form, the CDR3 reads TGCAGCGTTCGTCCTGTTGTGAACGGACTATCAACTGGAAACACCATATATTTT. Its protein product is CSVRPVVNGLSTGNTIYF.